This TCR beta chain emerged from a study of early stage breast cancer tumors. V lost 5 bases and J lost 8; bases outside the gene matches: 11. The CDR3 spans 15 residues. Germline V gene data show CDR1 as SGHAT and CDR2 as FQNNGV. Method: immunoSEQ multiplex PCR; TCRdb's copy keeps in-frame clones and lacks some. Counted here are fewer than 50,000 clones, around two thirds occurring once; the ten biggest clones make up 6.5% to 9%. This sequence joins TRBV11-2 and TRBJ2-1; 8 nucleotides match TRBD1. The sequence derives from a person aged 45-60 years with breast cancer. Sequenced sample: blood. DNA for the CDR3: TGTGCCAGCAGCAAGACAGGGGCATCTATAGATGAGCAGTTCTTC. The encoded protein is CASSKTGASIDEQFF.